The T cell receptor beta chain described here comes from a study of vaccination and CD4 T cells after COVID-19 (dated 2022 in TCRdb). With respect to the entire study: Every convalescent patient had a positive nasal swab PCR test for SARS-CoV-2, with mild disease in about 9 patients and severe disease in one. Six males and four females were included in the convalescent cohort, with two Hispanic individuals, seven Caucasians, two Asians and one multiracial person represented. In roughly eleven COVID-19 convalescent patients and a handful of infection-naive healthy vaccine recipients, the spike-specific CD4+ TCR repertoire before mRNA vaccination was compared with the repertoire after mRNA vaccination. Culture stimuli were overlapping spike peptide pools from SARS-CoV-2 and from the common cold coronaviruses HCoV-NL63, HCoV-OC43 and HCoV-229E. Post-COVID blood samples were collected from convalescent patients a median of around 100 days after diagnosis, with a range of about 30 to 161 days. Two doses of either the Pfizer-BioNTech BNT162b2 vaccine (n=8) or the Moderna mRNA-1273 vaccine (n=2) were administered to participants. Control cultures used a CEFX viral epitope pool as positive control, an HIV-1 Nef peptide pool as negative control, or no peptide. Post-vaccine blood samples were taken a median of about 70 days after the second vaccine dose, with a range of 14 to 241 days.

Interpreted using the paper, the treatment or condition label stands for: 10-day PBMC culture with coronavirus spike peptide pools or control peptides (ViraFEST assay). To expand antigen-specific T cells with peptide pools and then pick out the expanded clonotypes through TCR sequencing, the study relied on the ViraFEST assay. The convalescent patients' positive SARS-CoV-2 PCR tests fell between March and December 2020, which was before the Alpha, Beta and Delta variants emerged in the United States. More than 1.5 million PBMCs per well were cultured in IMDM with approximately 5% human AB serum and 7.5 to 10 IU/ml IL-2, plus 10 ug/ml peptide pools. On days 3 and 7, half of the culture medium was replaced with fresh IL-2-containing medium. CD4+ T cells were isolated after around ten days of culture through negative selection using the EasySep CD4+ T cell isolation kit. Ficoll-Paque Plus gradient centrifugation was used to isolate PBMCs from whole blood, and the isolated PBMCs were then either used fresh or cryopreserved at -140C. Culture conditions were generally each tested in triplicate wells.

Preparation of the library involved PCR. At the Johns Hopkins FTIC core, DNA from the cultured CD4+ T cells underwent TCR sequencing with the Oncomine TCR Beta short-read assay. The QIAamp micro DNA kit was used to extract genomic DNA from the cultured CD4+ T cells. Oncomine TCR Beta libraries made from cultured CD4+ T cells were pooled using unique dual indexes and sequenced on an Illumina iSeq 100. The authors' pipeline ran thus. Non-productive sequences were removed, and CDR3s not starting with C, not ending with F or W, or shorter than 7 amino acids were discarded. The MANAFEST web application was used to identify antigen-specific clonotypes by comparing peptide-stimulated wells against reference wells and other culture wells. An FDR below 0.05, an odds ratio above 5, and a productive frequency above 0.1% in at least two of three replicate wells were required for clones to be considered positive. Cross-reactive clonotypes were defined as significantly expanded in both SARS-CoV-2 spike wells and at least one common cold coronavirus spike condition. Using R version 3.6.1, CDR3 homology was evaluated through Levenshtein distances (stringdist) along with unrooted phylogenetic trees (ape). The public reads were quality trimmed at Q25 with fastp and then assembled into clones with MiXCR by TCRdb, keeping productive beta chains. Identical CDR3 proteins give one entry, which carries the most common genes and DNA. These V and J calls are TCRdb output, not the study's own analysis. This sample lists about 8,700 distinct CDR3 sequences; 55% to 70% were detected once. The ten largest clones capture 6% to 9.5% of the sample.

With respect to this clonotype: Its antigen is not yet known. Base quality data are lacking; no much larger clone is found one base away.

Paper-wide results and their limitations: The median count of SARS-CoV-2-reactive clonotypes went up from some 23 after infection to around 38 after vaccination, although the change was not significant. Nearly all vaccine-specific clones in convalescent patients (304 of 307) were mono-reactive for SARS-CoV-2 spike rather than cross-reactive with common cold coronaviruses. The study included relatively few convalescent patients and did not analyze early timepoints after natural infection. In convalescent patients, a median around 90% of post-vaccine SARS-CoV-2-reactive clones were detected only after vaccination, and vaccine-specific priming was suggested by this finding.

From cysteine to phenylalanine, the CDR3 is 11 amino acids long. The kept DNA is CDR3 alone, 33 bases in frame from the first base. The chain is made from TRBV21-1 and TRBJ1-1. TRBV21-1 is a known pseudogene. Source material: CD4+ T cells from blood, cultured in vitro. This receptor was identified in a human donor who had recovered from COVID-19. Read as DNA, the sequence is TGTGCCAGCAGCAGTTTTGGTGAAGCTTTCTTT. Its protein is CASSSFGEAFF.